This T cell receptor beta chain was sequenced for a study of cytomegalovirus exposure and HLA in healthy donors. Turning to the study itself: The Caucasian-associated ancestry cluster contained around four fifths of the approximately 410 genotyped donors. Study-level points and caveats: In a later analysis, CMV-associated beta chains were mostly HLA-associated, it appeared. Among the sequence variants, a highly shared cluster was likely an artifact of sequencing.

Germline lookup yields CDR1 KGHSH and CDR2 LQKENI. This CDR3 region has 14 residues. The junction had 2 bases not matched to a gene; V was cut back by 2 bases and J by 4 bases. Primers: 60 Vbeta forward and 13 Jbeta reverse. Assay used: immunoSEQ multiplex PCR; TCRdb lists only in-frame clones, some missing. This table has about 190,000 clones, 60% to 80% appearing once. Note on this clone: Its antigen remains unknown.

Sample: PBMCs. The sequence was collected from a woman aged 30 to 39 in good health and CMV-seropositive. J is TRBJ2-7 and V is TRBV18; 10 bases are shared with TRBD1. The CDR3 here is CASSPGTGDYEQYF. In DNA form, the CDR3 reads TGTGCCAGCTCACCAGGGACAGGGGATTACGAGCAGTACTTC.